This TCR beta chain was profiled in a study of beta chain features in type 1 diabetes. General study points: Shortening of TCRB CDR3s, moderate but significant, appeared in all four CD4+ subsets of Type 1 diabetes patients. Amplification by PCR could prefer shorter templates, with the same effect in patients and controls.

Isolated RNA was reverse transcribed in full, so expressed TCRB transcripts were sequenced. The table came from immunoSEQ multiplex PCR; TCRdb's copy has only in-frame clones and leaves some out. The data hold hundreds of thousands of clones, with 25% to 35% observed a single time. Germline CDR1 reads SGHTA; CDR2 reads FQGNSA. The V gene lost 5 bases and the J gene lost 6 bases, with 11 bases spanning the gap. CDR3 length equals 13 residues. Via CD45RO/CCR7/CD25/CD127/CD95/CD27, cells of the CD4+ naive, central memory, regulatory and stem cell-like memory subsets were sorted. In regard to this clone: The antigen is unknown.

The sequence was obtained from a man between 18 and 35 years old in good health. The chain joins TRBV7-2 to TRBJ2-1; D is ambiguous. Material: naive CD4+ T cells from blood. CDR3 in DNA: TGTGCCAGCAGCATAAGTAGGTTCAATGAGCAGTTCTTC. Amino acids: CASSISRFNEQFF.